A selection of T cell receptor beta chains follows, all from one sample in a study of CD4+ T cells in melanoma. Produced via immunoSEQ multiplex PCR; TCRdb's table is partial and in-frame only. The data contain more than 12,000 clones, more than 55% of them singletons. Specimen: cells from a culture (not recorded whether cultured in vitro). The receptors shown here come from a human donor with melanoma. Each CDR3 is given with its conserved first and last residue. D genes are given only for firm matches. The size entry is marked missing in some rows and otherwise reads once, few, many or a size class.

TGTGCCAGCAGTCTTCGGTGGGGGGTCACAGATACGCAGTATTTT | CASSLRWGVTDTQYF | few | TRBJ2-3 | . | TRBV7-2
TGCGCCAGCAGCCAGCGGGGAGCGGCGAACTACGAGCAGTACTTC | CASSQRGAANYEQYF | . | TRBJ2-7 | . | TRBV4-1
TGTGCCAGCTCACCACAGGGACGCACAGATACGCAGTATTTT | CASSPQGRTDTQYF | . | TRBJ2-3 | . | TRBV18
TGTGCCAGCAGCGCGATTGCCGAGGGGAACACTGAAGCTTTCTTT | CASSAIAEGNTEAFF | . | TRBJ1-1 | . | TRBV9
TGTGCCAGCAGCGCCCCCAGGGCCAACTCCTACGAGCAGTACTTC | CASSAPRANSYEQYF | . | TRBJ2-7 | . | TRBV13
TGTGCCAGCAGCTTGGCCTTTGTAGGGGGCTCTGGAAACACCATATATTTT | CASSLAFVGGSGNTIYF | . | TRBJ1-3 | . | TRBV11-2
TGTGCCAGCAGTTACTCGTCAGGGGCCGGTTACGAGCAGTACTTC | CASSYSSGAGYEQYF | . | TRBJ2-7 | . | TRBV6-6
TGTGCCAGCAACCCAGACAGGGAATATGGCTACACCTTC | CASNPDREYGYTF | . | TRBJ1-2 | TRBD1 | TRBV7-8
TGCGCCAGCAGCCGGGGGGCAGCTCGGCCTGGAAACACCATATATTTT | CASSRGAARPGNTIYF | . | TRBJ1-3 | . | TRBV5-1
TGTGCCAGCAGGTCCGACAGGGCAAGCAATCAGCCCCAGCATTTT | CASRSDRASNQPQHF | few | TRBJ1-5 | TRBD1 | TRBV2
TGCGCCAGCAGCCTCGGGTTGGCCAACGTCCTGACTTTC | CASSLGLANVLTF | few | TRBJ2-6 | . | TRBV5-1
TGCGCCAGCAGCCCGGGACAGGGGGCCCACGAGCAGTACTTC | CASSPGQGAHEQYF | . | TRBJ2-7 | TRBD1 | TRBV10-1
TGCGCCAGCAGCTTAGGGGGCTCGCGGGATCAGCCCCAGCATTTT | CASSLGGSRDQPQHF | . | TRBJ1-5 | TRBD1 | TRBV5-1
TGTGCCAGCAGTGTCAGACAGTTCTCCTACGAGCAGTACTTC | CASSVRQFSYEQYF | . | TRBJ2-7 | . | TRBV6-1
TGTGCCAGCAGCTTAGCCTCTGGTCGGGGCCCCCTCCACTTT | CASSLASGRGPLHF | few | TRBJ1-6 | . | TRBV11-1
TGTGCCAGCAGTCCCCCGGGACGCAGCTCACCCCTCCACTTT | CASSPPGRSSPLHF | . | TRBJ1-6 | . | TRBV13
TGTGCCAGCAGTGAATTTAAAGGGGGGAATAATTCACCCCTCCACTTT | CASSEFKGGNNSPLHF | . | TRBJ1-6 | . | TRBV6-1
TGTGCCAGCACCCTTGGACAGGGGAATTCACCCCTCCACTTT | CASTLGQGNSPLHF | . | TRBJ1-6 | TRBD1 | TRBV7-6
TGTGCCAGCAGCTTAGGGAGGACTGGAAACACCATATATTTT | CASSLGRTGNTIYF | once | TRBJ1-3 | . | TRBV7-9
TGTGCCAGCAGCCCTGACCTACAAGGCTATGGCTACACCTTC | CASSPDLQGYGYTF | . | TRBJ1-2 | . | TRBV5-4
TGCGCCAGCAGTATTCAGGGTAACACCGGGGAGCTGTTTTTT | CASSIQGNTGELFF | medium-sized | TRBJ2-2 | . | TRBV5-1
TGCAGCGCGCCGGGGGTAGCCGACGAGACCCAGTACTTC | CSAPGVADETQYF | . | TRBJ2-5 | . | TRBV29-1
TGTGCCAGCAGGGTAACAGGGTACGTGTACGAGCAGTACTTC | CASRVTGYVYEQYF | few | TRBJ2-7 | . | TRBV2
TGTTCTAGCGGGGGGGACTACGAGCAGTACTTC | CSSGGDYEQYF | . | TRBJ2-7 | TRBD2 | TRBV30
TGTGCCAGCAGCCGACAGGGTCACGAGCAGTACTTC | CASSRQGHEQYF | . | TRBJ2-7 | TRBD1 | TRBV6-5
TGTGCCTGGAGACTTGCATTGAATGAAAAACTGTTTTTT | CAWRLALNEKLFF | . | TRBJ1-4 | . | TRBV30
TGTGCCAGCAGCTTTTCGCGTAATCGGGAGACCCAGTACTTC | CASSFSRNRETQYF | . | TRBJ2-5 | . | TRBV7-8
TGTGCCAGCAGCCGGGACAGGGGCCTCTTCTCTGGAAACACCATATATTTT | CASSRDRGLFSGNTIYF | . | TRBJ1-3 | TRBD1 | TRBV5-5
TGCGCCAGCAGCCAAGGTCCTAGCGGGCCGAACACCGGGGAGCTGTTTTTT | CASSQGPSGPNTGELFF | . | TRBJ2-2 | TRBD2 | TRBV4-1
TGTGCCAGCAGACGTGGTAACAATCAGCCCCAGCATTTT | CASRRGNNQPQHF | . | TRBJ1-5 | . | TRBV7-8
TGTGCCAGCAGCCCCTTGTGGGGGCCAGATACGCAGTATTTT | CASSPLWGPDTQYF | . | TRBJ2-3 | . | TRBV14
TGTGCCAGTAGTACTCAGACAGATACGCAGTATTTT | CASSTQTDTQYF | . | TRBJ2-3 | . | TRBV19
TGTGCCAGCAGTTGGGGCTCCCATCAGCCCCAGCATTTT | CASSWGSHQPQHF | once | TRBJ1-5 | . | TRBV6-5
TGTGCCCGGCGACTAACAGGGACCACTGAAGCTTTCTTT | CARRLTGTTEAFF | . | TRBJ1-1 | . | TRBV30
TGTGCCAGCTCACCTCCTACAGGGCACCACACTGAAGCTTTCTTT | CASSPPTGHHTEAFF | few | TRBJ1-1 | . | TRBV18
TGTGCCAGCAGTGAGAGGGGCCCGAGGGGTGGCTACACCTTC | CASSERGPRGGYTF | . | TRBJ1-2 | . | TRBV6-5
TGTGCCAGTAGAAAAACAACAGGGCCCAATCAGCCCCAGCATTTT | CASRKTTGPNQPQHF | . | TRBJ1-5 | . | TRBV19
TGTGCCTGGAGTCGGGACAGGTCATCCTCTGGGGCCAACGTCCTGACTTTC | CAWSRDRSSSGANVLTF | few | TRBJ2-6 | TRBD1 | TRBV30
TGTGCCAGCCCGGGACAGTCTAACTATGGCTACACCTTC | CASPGQSNYGYTF | few | TRBJ1-2 | TRBD1 | TRBV6-1
TGTGCCACCAGCACCAGTCTAAGGCCCGGGGAGCTGTTTTTT | CATSTSLRPGELFF | . | TRBJ2-2 | . | TRBV15
TGTGCCAGCGGGGGGGGCGTCTCCTACGAGCAGTACTTC | CASGGGVSYEQYF | . | TRBJ2-7 | . | TRBV18
TGTGCCAGTAGCGACGGGCCACTCTTGCGCAATCAGCCCCAGCATTTT | CASSDGPLLRNQPQHF | few | TRBJ1-5 | . | TRBV19
TGTGCCTGGGTGCCGTCCGGGACAGGGGTCGTTGGCTACACCTTC | CAWVPSGTGVVGYTF | . | TRBJ1-2 | TRBD1 | TRBV30
TGTGCCAGTAGTATGCGACTAGCGGGCGAGACCCAGTACTTC | CASSMRLAGETQYF | few | TRBJ2-5 | TRBD2 | TRBV19
TGTGCCAGCAGCCCCTACAAGAATGAGCAGTTCTTC | CASSPYKNEQFF | few | TRBJ2-1 | . | TRBV11-2
TGTGCTTGGGGGGGATGGAGATCACCCCTCCACTTT | CAWGGWRSPLHF | . | TRBJ1-6 | . | TRBV5-4